Listed below are T cell receptor beta chains from one sample, sequenced in a study of shared clonotypes between healthy human individuals. Repertoires were generated with immunoSEQ multiplex PCR, while TCRdb's copy carries only in-frame clones and drops some. The sample holds about 460,000 clones, approximately 77% seen once. Sequenced: PBMCs. The receptors come from a middle-aged woman in good health. Some clones in this sample may be carry-over from other donors' samples. CDR3s include the opening cysteine and the closing phenylalanine or tryptophan. The D gene is left open where the match is weak. A clone size is listed for some rows: how often the clone was seen (once, few, many), or a class if it is expanded.

CDR3aa,CDR3nt,j_gene,d_gene,v_gene,abundance
CASRLGVGETGELFF,TGTGCCAGCAGGCTGGGTGTGGGAGAAACCGGGGAGCTGTTTTTT,TRBJ2-2,.,TRBV9,.
CASRSVGVLYNEQFF,TGTGCCAGCAGGTCCGTGGGGGTCCTTTACAATGAGCAGTTCTTC,TRBJ2-1,.,TRBV7-9,.
CAWSRTAHLTEAFF,TGTGCCTGGAGCCGGACAGCGCACCTCACTGAAGCTTTCTTT,TRBJ1-1,.,TRBV30,.
CASSTSVGEQYF,TGTGCCAGCAGCACCTCGGTAGGGGAGCAGTACTTC,TRBJ2-7,.,TRBV5-4,.
CASSLNRGANEKLFF,TGTGCCAGCAGCCTCAACAGGGGGGCTAATGAAAAACTGTTTTTT,TRBJ1-4,TRBD1,TRBV7-8,.
CASSIDRPGRNEQFF,TGTGCCAGTAGTATAGATCGTCCCGGGAGGAATGAGCAGTTCTTC,TRBJ2-1,TRBD2,TRBV19,.
CASSRQRDYGYTF,TGTGCCAGCAGCCGCCAGAGGGACTATGGCTACACCTTC,TRBJ1-2,.,TRBV5-6,.
CASTSARSGANVLTF,TGTGCCAGCACCTCAGCAAGATCTGGGGCCAACGTCCTGACTTTC,TRBJ2-6,.,TRBV5-6,.
CASSWRSFNEQFF,TGTGCCAGCAGCTGGCGATCTTTCAATGAGCAGTTCTTC,TRBJ2-1,.,TRBV28,.
CASSQEPGQGYEQYF,TGCGCCAGCAGCCAGGAACCGGGACAGGGTTACGAGCAGTACTTC,TRBJ2-7,TRBD1,TRBV4-1,.
CASSLPGEAGYGYGYTF,TGTGCCAGTAGTCTCCCGGGGGAGGCAGGGTACGGCTATGGCTACACCTTC,TRBJ1-2,.,TRBV19,once
CASRGRGAGRDEKLFF,TGTGCCAGCAGGGGAAGGGGGGCAGGGCGAGATGAAAAACTGTTTTTT,TRBJ1-4,.,TRBV28,.
CASSGRRDSGSTDTQYF,TGTGCCAGCAGCGGCCGTCGGGACAGCGGGAGCACAGATACGCAGTATTTT,TRBJ2-3,.,TRBV9,.
CASSRGQEETQYF,TGCGCCAGCAGCAGGGGACAGGAAGAGACCCAGTACTTC,TRBJ2-5,TRBD1,TRBV5-1,.
CASSLSPQGTLTNYGYTF,TGTGCCAGCAGTTTATCCCCCCAGGGGACCCTGACTAACTATGGCTACACCTTC,TRBJ1-2,.,TRBV27,once
CASSPQVKETQYF,TGTGCCAGCTCACCACAGGTTAAAGAGACCCAGTACTTC,TRBJ2-5,.,TRBV18,.
CSVFGLAGRASGELFF,TGCAGCGTTTTTGGTCTAGCGGGGCGAGCCTCTGGGGAGCTGTTTTTT,TRBJ2-2,TRBD2,TRBV29-1,.
CASSFTLEGETQYF,TGTGCCAGCAGTTTTACCTTGGAAGGGGAGACCCAGTACTTC,TRBJ2-5,.,TRBV28,.
CASRPLMGSYNEQFF,TGCGCCAGCCGACCACTGATGGGGTCCTACAATGAGCAGTTCTTC,TRBJ2-1,.,TRBV5-1,once
CASRGDRVVAEAFF,TGTGCCAGCAGGGGTGACAGGGTCGTCGCTGAAGCTTTCTTT,TRBJ1-1,TRBD1,TRBV28,few
CASRQGTGELFF,TGTGCCAGCCGACAGGGCACCGGGGAGCTGTTTTTT,TRBJ2-2,TRBD1,TRBV10-3,.
CAWSGLAGVDSEQFF,TGTGCCTGGAGCGGACTAGCGGGAGTGGATAGTGAGCAGTTCTTC,TRBJ2-1,TRBD2,TRBV30,.